This is a list of T cell receptor beta chains from one sample in a study of PD-1 blockade in mismatch repair-deficient tumors. Produced via immunoSEQ multiplex PCR; TCRdb's table is partial and in-frame only. Seen here are about 16,000 clones, roughly 84% observed once, and the top ten hold 17%. The sample consisted of PBMCs, taken before pembrolizumab treatment. These receptors were collected from an adult with mismatch repair-deficient cancer. Both conserved end residues are part of each CDR3. A D gene is named only where the DNA matches it firmly. Clone size is shown for a subset of rows, as once, few, many or a class of expanded clone.

D: NA
V: TRBV11-2
J: TRBJ2-3
size: NA
DNA: TGTGCCAGCAGCCCTTACACAGATACGCAGTATTTT
CDR3: CASSPYTDTQYF

D: NA
V: TRBV7-9
J: TRBJ2-1
size: NA
DNA: TGTGCCAGCAGCTTACAGTTCAGGGGGGTTCTTGGCAATGAGCAGTTCTTC
CDR3: CASSLQFRGVLGNEQFF

D: NA
V: TRBV21-1
J: TRBJ1-1
size: once
DNA: TGTGCCAGCAGCGCCGGTGCGCCCCCCCTAATGAACACTGAAGCTTTCTTT
CDR3: CASSAGAPPLMNTEAFF

D: NA
V: TRBV5-5
J: TRBJ1-5
size: NA
DNA: TGTGCCAGCAGGAGGGAGGAGAGTCAGCCCCAGCATTTT
CDR3: CASRREESQPQHF

D: TRBD2
V: TRBV11-2
J: TRBJ2-1
size: NA
DNA: TGTGCCAGCAGCACGAGCGGGAGGGCCCATAATGAGCAGTTCTTC
CDR3: CASSTSGRAHNEQFF

D: NA
V: TRBV15
J: TRBJ1-5
size: few
DNA: TGTGCCACCAGCAGAGCAGGGGATGGCAATCAGCCCCAGCATTTT
CDR3: CATSRAGDGNQPQHF

D: TRBD2
V: TRBV14
J: TRBJ2-1
size: NA
DNA: TGTGCCAGCAGCCCTAGCGGGAGGGTCTACAATGAGCAGTTCTTC
CDR3: CASSPSGRVYNEQFF

D: TRBD2
V: TRBV4-3
J: TRBJ2-7
size: NA
DNA: TGCGCCAGCAGCCGGACTAGCGGGCAGGACATCCAGTACTTC
CDR3: CASSRTSGQDIQYF

D: NA
V: TRBV7-9
J: TRBJ1-5
size: NA
DNA: TGTGCCAGCAGCTTGGGCAGGGGCCGCGGCAATCAGCCCCAGCATTTT
CDR3: CASSLGRGRGNQPQHF

D: NA
V: TRBV28
J: TRBJ2-7
size: NA
DNA: TGTGCCAGCAGTTTAGCCTACTACGAGCAGTACTTC
CDR3: CASSLAYYEQYF

D: TRBD1
V: TRBV4-1
J: TRBJ2-7
size: NA
DNA: TGCGCCAGCAGCCAGTCAGGACAGGGTGGAACCGAGCAGTACTTC
CDR3: CASSQSGQGGTEQYF

D: NA
V: TRBV2
J: TRBJ2-3
size: once
DNA: TGTGCCAGCAGTGAAAAGGGGGGGACAGATACGCAGTATTTT
CDR3: CASSEKGGTDTQYF

D: NA
V: TRBV30
J: TRBJ2-3
size: NA
DNA: TGTGCCTGCGGGACTAGCACAGATACGCAGTATTTT
CDR3: CACGTSTDTQYF

D: TRBD2
V: TRBV2
J: TRBJ2-2
size: NA
DNA: TGTGCCAGCAGGGCCGGGACTAGCGGGAGAGGCACCGGGGAGCTGTTTTTT
CDR3: CASRAGTSGRGTGELFF

D: TRBD2
V: TRBV5-5
J: TRBJ2-5
size: NA
DNA: TGTGCCAGCAGCTTGGAAGCGGGGGACTACCTAGATAGTAGAGAGACCCAGTACTTC
CDR3: CASSLEAGDYLDSRETQYF

D: TRBD2
V: TRBV6-6
J: TRBJ2-5
size: few
DNA: TGTGCCAGCAGTAGCGGGACGGGCGGGATGACCCAGTACTTC
CDR3: CASSSGTGGMTQYF

D: NA
V: TRBV4-2
J: TRBJ2-6
size: few
DNA: TGTGCCAGCAGCCAAGAAGGTAGCTCTGGGGCCAACGTCCTGACTTTC
CDR3: CASSQEGSSGANVLTF

D: NA
V: TRBV7-9
J: TRBJ1-2
size: NA
DNA: TGTGCCAGCAGCTTACCACAGGGACATGGCTACACCTTC
CDR3: CASSLPQGHGYTF

D: TRBD2
V: TRBV9
J: TRBJ2-2
size: NA
DNA: TGTGCCAGCAGCGTAAGGGGGAGGCTAGCGGGAGACGGCGGCACCGGGGAGCTGTTTTTT
CDR3: CASSVRGRLAGDGGTGELFF

D: NA
V: TRBV5-8
J: TRBJ1-1
size: NA
DNA: TGTGCCAGCACCCGAGACCTGAACACTGAAGCCTTCTTT
CDR3: CASTRDLNTEAFF

D: NA
V: TRBV23-1
J: TRBJ2-3
size: NA
DNA: TGCGCCAGCAGCCCGGCGGGACGGGGAGCCGGGAGCCCGGTCACAGATACGCAGTATTTT
CDR3: CASSPAGRGAGSPVTDTQYF

D: NA
V: TRBV10-2
J: TRBJ1-1
size: NA
DNA: TGCGCCAGCAGTCCACAGGGCAGCGCTGAAGCTTTCTTT
CDR3: CASSPQGSAEAFF